The rows below give T cell receptor beta chains drawn from one sample of a study of vaccination and CD4 T cells after COVID-19. TCRdb itself ran the PCR reads through MiXCR, one entry per CDR3 protein. The table has some 20,000 distinct CDR3 sequences, 60% seen once. The antigens for these receptors are not known. Source: CD4+ T cells from blood, cultured in vitro, taken after SARS-CoV-2 vaccination. Every receptor here comes from a human donor who had recovered from COVID-19. Each CDR3 is given with its conserved first and last residue. The order of the fields is D gene, V gene, CDR3 protein. A D gene is named only where the DNA matches it firmly.

d_gene: .
v_gene: TRBV20-1
CDR3aa: CSASPPGETQYF

d_gene: TRBD1
v_gene: TRBV27
CDR3aa: CASSQRTGDTQYF

d_gene: .
v_gene: TRBV7-2
CDR3aa: CASSFSSSRGRGEQFF

d_gene: TRBD1
v_gene: TRBV2
CDR3aa: CASSGTGRQPQHF

d_gene: .
v_gene: TRBV27
CDR3aa: CASSLTWGALTF

d_gene: TRBD2
v_gene: TRBV20-1
CDR3aa: CSAPTRRLAGLNYEQYF

d_gene: .
v_gene: TRBV10-3
CDR3aa: CAISADGDYGYTF

d_gene: TRBD1
v_gene: TRBV5-1
CDR3aa: CASSPGQVRMNTEAFF

d_gene: .
v_gene: TRBV7-2
CDR3aa: CASSLDTGRNTGELFF

d_gene: TRBD1
v_gene: TRBV6-4
CDR3aa: CASNGRQGAYGYTF

d_gene: TRBD1
v_gene: TRBV20-1
CDR3aa: CSARVSPRTGGSTEAFF

d_gene: TRBD2
v_gene: TRBV7-3
CDR3aa: CASSYDPGLAGYNEQFF

d_gene: TRBD2
v_gene: TRBV20-1
CDR3aa: CSARDRGLAGGRYEQYF

d_gene: .
v_gene: TRBV19
CDR3aa: CASSIYGGANTEAFF

d_gene: TRBD2
v_gene: TRBV20-1
CDR3aa: CSATGGGATDTQYF

d_gene: .
v_gene: TRBV30
CDR3aa: CAWSRRGREEYGYTF

d_gene: .
v_gene: TRBV11-1
CDR3aa: CASSRTGVTDTQYF

d_gene: .
v_gene: TRBV20-1
CDR3aa: CSAIRAGNIQYF

d_gene: TRBD1
v_gene: TRBV7-9
CDR3aa: CASRQTGDTYKLFF

d_gene: TRBD1
v_gene: TRBV7-9
CDR3aa: CASSPGQVSRVWPYEQYF

d_gene: TRBD1
v_gene: TRBV6-5
CDR3aa: CASSYAPPGQASTGELFF

d_gene: TRBD1
v_gene: TRBV6-2/TRBV6-3
CDR3aa: CASRGTGDQPQHF

d_gene: .
v_gene: TRBV11-2
CDR3aa: CASSAAFGGGNQPQHF

d_gene: .
v_gene: TRBV6-1
CDR3aa: CASRVPGQLNQPQHF

d_gene: .
v_gene: TRBV6-1
CDR3aa: CASRPQGMNTEAFF

d_gene: .
v_gene: TRBV7-2
CDR3aa: CASSLDRTKAYEQYF

d_gene: .
v_gene: TRBV27
CDR3aa: CASSLSSVNTEAFF

d_gene: .
v_gene: TRBV6-1
CDR3aa: CASSEGLRQSTDTQYF

d_gene: .
v_gene: TRBV11-3
CDR3aa: CASSLVRATYEQYF

d_gene: .
v_gene: TRBV19
CDR3aa: CASSWTENTEAFF